These T cell receptor beta chains were read from a single sample in a study of shared clonotypes between healthy human individuals. TCRdb's table, derived via immunoSEQ multiplex PCR, lists solely in-frame clones and lacks some. Here the sample spans about 1.5 million clones, approximately 98% being singletons. The sample taken for sequencing was naive CD4+ T cells sorted from blood. The receptors originated from a man aged 30 to 45 in good health. Both conserved end residues are part of each CDR3. A D gene is named only where the DNA matches it firmly. Not all rows give a size; the values are once, few, many and, for expanded clones, a class.

d_gene: TRBD2; len: 15; v_gene: TRBV2; abundance: NA; j_gene: TRBJ2-3; CDR3nt: TGTGCCAGCGGTTCTCGCGGGAGGGCCATAGATACGCAGTATTTT; CDR3aa: CASGSRGRAIDTQYF
d_gene: NA; len: 15; v_gene: TRBV27; abundance: NA; j_gene: TRBJ2-6; CDR3nt: TGTGCCAGCAGTTTAACATGGTCTGGGGCCAACGTCCTGACTTTC; CDR3aa: CASSLTWSGANVLTF
d_gene: TRBD2; len: 15; v_gene: TRBV18; abundance: NA; j_gene: TRBJ2-1; CDR3nt: TGTGCCAGCTCCCCCCCCGGGAGCGGGAGGAATGAGCAGTTCTTC; CDR3aa: CASSPPGSGRNEQFF
d_gene: NA; len: 16; v_gene: TRBV5-1; abundance: NA; j_gene: TRBJ2-7; CDR3nt: TGCGCCAGCAGCGCCAGCCCTCACGCCGTAACCTACGAGCAGTACTTC; CDR3aa: CASSASPHAVTYEQYF
d_gene: NA; len: 15; v_gene: TRBV6-1; abundance: NA; j_gene: TRBJ1-5; CDR3nt: TGTGCCAGCATAAGACAGGTCTATAGCAATCAGCCCCAGCATTTT; CDR3aa: CASIRQVYSNQPQHF
d_gene: NA; len: 11; v_gene: TRBV2; abundance: NA; j_gene: TRBJ2-1; CDR3nt: TGTGCCAGCAGCGGATACAATGAGCAGTTCTTC; CDR3aa: CASSGYNEQFF
d_gene: NA; len: 15; v_gene: TRBV28; abundance: NA; j_gene: TRBJ1-5; CDR3nt: TGTGCCAGCAGATCGACTGATTTCAGCAATCAGCCCCAGCATTTT; CDR3aa: CASRSTDFSNQPQHF
d_gene: NA; len: 19; v_gene: TRBV7-8; abundance: NA; j_gene: TRBJ2-1; CDR3nt: TGTGCCAGCAGCTTAGAGGGTTGGGGTACTGGGAGGCCCTACAATGAGCAGTTCTTC; CDR3aa: CASSLEGWGTGRPYNEQFF
d_gene: NA; len: 14; v_gene: TRBV6-6; abundance: NA; j_gene: TRBJ2-7; CDR3nt: TGTGCCAGCAGTTACAGCAGGTACTCCTACGAGCAGTACTTC; CDR3aa: CASSYSRYSYEQYF
d_gene: NA; len: 15; v_gene: TRBV25-1; abundance: NA; j_gene: TRBJ2-3; CDR3nt: TGTGCCAGCAGTGAGTTTCCGGGCCCCACAGATACGCAGTATTTT; CDR3aa: CASSEFPGPTDTQYF
d_gene: NA; len: 16; v_gene: TRBV11-2; abundance: once; j_gene: TRBJ2-7; CDR3nt: TGTGCCAGCAGCTTCATTGCCGGGACGGCAGACTACGAGCAGTACTTC; CDR3aa: CASSFIAGTADYEQYF
d_gene: TRBD1; len: 13; v_gene: TRBV19; abundance: NA; j_gene: TRBJ1-2; CDR3nt: TGTGCCAGTAGTGAGACAGGGGACTATGGCTACACCTTC; CDR3aa: CASSETGDYGYTF
d_gene: TRBD2; len: 15; v_gene: TRBV4-3; abundance: NA; j_gene: TRBJ2-1; CDR3nt: TGCGCCAGCAGCCAAGTTAGCGGGAGGATCAATGAGCAGTTCTTC; CDR3aa: CASSQVSGRINEQFF
d_gene: NA; len: 16; v_gene: TRBV9; abundance: NA; j_gene: TRBJ2-7; CDR3nt: TGTGCCAGCAGCGTAGCAGGCCTAGTAAGCCGGGACGAGCAGTACTTC; CDR3aa: CASSVAGLVSRDEQYF
d_gene: TRBD2; len: 19; v_gene: TRBV7-2; abundance: NA; j_gene: TRBJ2-1; CDR3nt: TGTGCCAGCAGCTTACTGGGCGGACTAGCGGGAGTCTCGGTCAATGAGCAGTTCTTC; CDR3aa: CASSLLGGLAGVSVNEQFF
d_gene: TRBD1; len: 16; v_gene: TRBV6-1; abundance: NA; j_gene: TRBJ1-5; CDR3nt: TGTGCCAGCAGTGAAGTTACAGGGGGTACGGTAAGGCCCCAGCATTTT; CDR3aa: CASSEVTGGTVRPQHF
d_gene: TRBD2; len: 14; v_gene: TRBV5-4; abundance: NA; j_gene: TRBJ2-3; CDR3nt: TGTGCCATCGGTATAGCGGGAGTATCAGATACGCAGTATTTT; CDR3aa: CAIGIAGVSDTQYF
d_gene: TRBD1; len: 15; v_gene: TRBV27; abundance: NA; j_gene: TRBJ1-5; CDR3nt: TGTGCCAGCAGTTTAAAGACAGGGGTCGATCAGCCCCAGCATTTT; CDR3aa: CASSLKTGVDQPQHF
d_gene: TRBD2; len: 17; v_gene: TRBV11-2; abundance: NA; j_gene: TRBJ2-1; CDR3nt: TGTGCCAGCAGCTTAGACTCAGCGGGAGCCCTCTACAATGAGCAGTTCTTC; CDR3aa: CASSLDSAGALYNEQFF
d_gene: NA; len: 14; v_gene: TRBV7-6; abundance: NA; j_gene: TRBJ2-2; CDR3nt: TGTGCCAGCAAAGTAGAGACTTACACCGGGGAGCTGTTTTTT; CDR3aa: CASKVETYTGELFF
d_gene: NA; len: 15; v_gene: TRBV6-1; abundance: NA; j_gene: TRBJ1-2; CDR3nt: TGTGCCAGCAGTGAAAGGGAGAGGTATTACTATGGCTACACCTTC; CDR3aa: CASSERERYYYGYTF
d_gene: TRBD2; len: 13; v_gene: TRBV7-9; abundance: NA; j_gene: TRBJ2-7; CDR3nt: TGTGCCAGCGGGAATAGCGGGTCCTACGAGCAGTACTTC; CDR3aa: CASGNSGSYEQYF
d_gene: NA; len: 14; v_gene: TRBV28; abundance: NA; j_gene: TRBJ2-7; CDR3nt: TGTGCCAGCATCTTGACGGGGACCTCCTACGAGCAGTACTTC; CDR3aa: CASILTGTSYEQYF
d_gene: TRBD2; len: 12; v_gene: TRBV2; abundance: NA; j_gene: TRBJ2-3; CDR3nt: TGTGCCATGGGACTAGTGCCAGATACGCAGTATTTT; CDR3aa: CAMGLVPDTQYF
d_gene: TRBD1; len: 15; v_gene: TRBV28; abundance: once; j_gene: TRBJ2-7; CDR3nt: TGTGCCAGCAGCACCGGGACAGGGGGCTCCTACGAGCAGTACTTC; CDR3aa: CASSTGTGGSYEQYF
d_gene: NA; len: 15; v_gene: TRBV5-5; abundance: NA; j_gene: TRBJ2-3; CDR3nt: TGTGCCAGCAGCTTGGACCCCCCCCCGAAGGCCACGCAGTATTTT; CDR3aa: CASSLDPPPKATQYF
d_gene: NA; len: 15; v_gene: TRBV18; abundance: once; j_gene: TRBJ1-1; CDR3nt: TGTGCCAGCTCACTCACCCTGGGAGGGAACACTGAAGCTTTCTTT; CDR3aa: CASSLTLGGNTEAFF
d_gene: NA; len: 15; v_gene: TRBV6-6; abundance: NA; j_gene: TRBJ1-1; CDR3nt: TGTGCCAGCAGTTCCCTCCGGGGGGTCTCCACTGAAGCTTTCTTT; CDR3aa: CASSSLRGVSTEAFF
d_gene: NA; len: 12; v_gene: TRBV7-2; abundance: NA; j_gene: TRBJ2-2; CDR3nt: TGTGCCAGCACCGTAGGGACCGGGGAGCTGTTTTTT; CDR3aa: CASTVGTGELFF
d_gene: NA; len: 14; v_gene: TRBV6-5; abundance: NA; j_gene: TRBJ2-1; CDR3nt: TGTGCCAGCAGTTACTCTAGGGGGTACAATGAGCAGTTCTTC; CDR3aa: CASSYSRGYNEQFF
d_gene: NA; len: 15; v_gene: TRBV6-5; abundance: NA; j_gene: TRBJ1-1; CDR3nt: TGTGCCAGCATTAAACCGAACGGGATGAACACTGAAGCTTTCTTT; CDR3aa: CASIKPNGMNTEAFF
d_gene: NA; len: 14; v_gene: TRBV5-1; abundance: NA; j_gene: TRBJ2-3; CDR3nt: TGCGCCAGCAGCTTAACCTCAGGGGTAGATACGCAGTATTTT; CDR3aa: CASSLTSGVDTQYF
d_gene: NA; len: 14; v_gene: TRBV7-9; abundance: NA; j_gene: TRBJ1-2; CDR3nt: TGTGCCAGCAGCCAGGGAATGGAAACCTATGGCTACACCTTC; CDR3aa: CASSQGMETYGYTF
d_gene: TRBD2; len: 17; v_gene: TRBV23-1; abundance: NA; j_gene: TRBJ2-5; CDR3nt: TGCGCCAGCAGTCAGTCGGGGCGGGAGAGCCTAGAGGAGACCCAGTACTTC; CDR3aa: CASSQSGRESLEETQYF
d_gene: TRBD2; len: 15; v_gene: TRBV9; abundance: NA; j_gene: TRBJ2-7; CDR3nt: TGTGCCAGCAGCGTCAGCACGGGAGGACCCTACGAGCAGTACTTC; CDR3aa: CASSVSTGGPYEQYF
d_gene: NA; len: 15; v_gene: TRBV11-2; abundance: few; j_gene: TRBJ2-7; CDR3nt: TGTGCCAGCAGCTCAATCACAGAACATGGCTACGAGCAGTACTTC; CDR3aa: CASSSITEHGYEQYF
d_gene: NA; len: 14; v_gene: TRBV2; abundance: NA; j_gene: TRBJ2-7; CDR3nt: TGTGCCAGCAGTGGTCGTCAGGGCCTGAACGAGCAGTACTTC; CDR3aa: CASSGRQGLNEQYF
d_gene: NA; len: 14; v_gene: TRBV6-6; abundance: NA; j_gene: TRBJ2-5; CDR3nt: TGTGCCAGCAGCAACGTGGGGGCCCAAGGACCCCAGTACTTC; CDR3aa: CASSNVGAQGPQYF
d_gene: NA; len: 13; v_gene: TRBV7-2; abundance: NA; j_gene: TRBJ2-2; CDR3nt: TGTGCCAGCAGCTTAGTAGAGGGAGGGGAGCTGTTTTTT; CDR3aa: CASSLVEGGELFF
d_gene: TRBD2; len: 17; v_gene: TRBV10-2; abundance: NA; j_gene: TRBJ2-5; CDR3nt: TGCGCCAGCAGTGAGGGAGGACTAGCGGCCCATCAGGGGACCCAGTACTTC; CDR3aa: CASSEGGLAAHQGTQYF
d_gene: TRBD1; len: 14; v_gene: TRBV6-5; abundance: NA; j_gene: TRBJ2-5; CDR3nt: TGTGCCAGCAGATTGACAGGGGGGGGAGAGACCCAGTACTTC; CDR3aa: CASRLTGGGETQYF
d_gene: NA; len: 10; v_gene: TRBV29-1; abundance: once; j_gene: TRBJ2-3; CDR3nt: TGCAGCGCCGTTGTTGGTACGCAGTATTTT; CDR3aa: CSAVVGTQYF